The rows below give T cell receptor beta chains drawn from one sample of a study of blood T cell repertoires in COVID-19. The data were produced by immunoSEQ multiplex PCR, yet TCRdb's version contains in-frame clones alone and is incomplete. This table has some 190,000 clones, about 80% appearing once. Sequences were obtained from PBMCs or T cells enriched from blood (not recorded which). Source of these receptors: a man in his sixties who had been exposed to COVID-19. The CDR3 runs from the conserved cysteine through the conserved F or W. The D gene is left open where the match is weak. Clone size is shown for a subset of rows, as once, few, many or a class of expanded clone.

d_call clone_size j_call v_call cdr3_nt cdr3_aa
TRBD1 - TRBJ1-1 TRBV28 TGTGCCAGCAGTCCGGGACAGATGAACACTGAAGCTTTCTTT CASSPGQMNTEAFF
- - TRBJ2-2 TRBV30 TGTGCCTGGAGTGGGGGACTCAACACCGGGGAGCTGTTTTTT CAWSGGLNTGELFF
TRBD1 - TRBJ1-2 TRBV11-3 TGTGCCAGCAGCTCTACTACCACAGGGGCTGGCGGCTACACCTTC CASSSTTTGAGGYTF
- - TRBJ2-7 TRBV7-2 TGTGCCAGCAGCGCGGGACAGACCTCCTACGAGCAGTACTTC CASSAGQTSYEQYF
- - TRBJ2-5 TRBV5-1 TGCGCCAGCAGCTTTATGTCAGGGAGGTACCAAGAGACCCAGTACTTC CASSFMSGRYQETQYF
- - TRBJ1-1 TRBV28 TGTGCCAGCAGTTTACTACAGGGTGAAGCTTTCTTT CASSLLQGEAFF
- - TRBJ2-1 TRBV13 TGTGCCAGCAGCTTGGCACTAAACAATGAGCAGTTCTTC CASSLALNNEQFF
TRBD1 - TRBJ2-7 TRBV28 TGTGCCAGCAGCCCGGGACAGGGGGCTGACGAGCAGTACTTC CASSPGQGADEQYF
- - TRBJ1-2 TRBV3-1/TRBV3-2 TGTGCCAGCAGCCAAGACGTCGGGGGGCTTGGGGGCTACACCTTC CASSQDVGGLGGYTF
TRBD1 - TRBJ1-1 TRBV13 TGTGCCAGCAGCCCTGGGACAGCCAGGAACACTGAAGCTTTCTTT CASSPGTARNTEAFF
TRBD2 few TRBJ2-1 TRBV6-5 TGTGCCAGCAGTTCACTAGCGGGAGGAAACAATGAGCAGTTCTTC CASSSLAGGNNEQFF
- - TRBJ1-6 TRBV28 TGTGCCAGCAGGCCTACTCATACTTCACCCCTCCACTTT CASRPTHTSPLHF
- - TRBJ1-2 TRBV7-9 TGTGCCAGCAGCTTAGACAGTTATGGCTACACCTTC CASSLDSYGYTF
TRBD2 few TRBJ2-7 TRBV7-9 TGTGCCAGCAGCTTAGCAGGGCGACTAGCCCACGAGCAGTACTTC CASSLAGRLAHEQYF
- few TRBJ1-3 TRBV10-3 TGTGCCATCAGGGGGGGGAACACCATATATTTT CAIRGGNTIYF
- - TRBJ2-1 TRBV18 TGTGCCAGCTCCTTGCTGGGAGGAGAGCAGTTCTTC CASSLLGGEQFF
TRBD2 - TRBJ2-3 TRBV23-1 TGCGCCAGCAGTGCCACCGGGACTAGCAGTTACACAGATACGCAGTATTTT CASSATGTSSYTDTQYF
- few TRBJ2-1 TRBV7-8 TGTGCCAGCAGCCCTCAGGGACTTTATCAGTTCTTC CASSPQGLYQFF
TRBD1 - TRBJ1-6 TRBV27 TGTGCCAGCAGTTTATCGACAGGGACGTATTCACCCCTCCACTTT CASSLSTGTYSPLHF
TRBD2 - TRBJ2-1 TRBV9 TGTGCCAGCAGCGTAGATGCCCTAGCGGGAGGGTCCAACAATGAGCAGTTCTTC CASSVDALAGGSNNEQFF
- - TRBJ1-1 TRBV9 TGTGCCAGCAGCGTAGGTCTCGAACAGTCTGAAGCTTTCTTT CASSVGLEQSEAFF
TRBD1 - TRBJ1-5 TRBV28 TGTGCCAGCAGTTTAATCCAGGGGGTTAGCAATCAGCCCCAGCATTTT CASSLIQGVSNQPQHF
TRBD1 - TRBJ1-1 TRBV5-1 TGCGCCAGCAGGCAAGGATCGGGACAGGGGGGAGAAGGCACTGAAGCTTTCTTT CASRQGSGQGGEGTEAFF
TRBD1 - TRBJ1-3 TRBV6-5 TGTGCCAGCAGTCAATCCGGGACAGGGAGGGACACCATATATTTT CASSQSGTGRDTIYF
- many TRBJ1-5 TRBV6-4 TGTGCCAGCAGTGATTCAGGGGGCAATCAGCCCCAGCATTTT CASSDSGGNQPQHF
TRBD1 - TRBJ2-5 TRBV3-1/TRBV3-2 TGTGCCAGCAGCCAAGATCTGGGACAGGGGGCTGGAGAGACCCAGTACTTC CASSQDLGQGAGETQYF
- - TRBJ2-2 TRBV5-4 TGTGCCAGCAGTCCAAACAGGAACACCGGGGAGCTGTTTTTT CASSPNRNTGELFF
TRBD2 - TRBJ2-3 TRBV10-3 TGTGCCATCAGTGGGACTACTAGCGGCCCCACAGATACGCAGTATTTT CAISGTTSGPTDTQYF
- - TRBJ1-1 TRBV15 TGTGCCACCAGCAGAGATAACCGGGGAGCTTTCTTT CATSRDNRGAFF
TRBD1 once TRBJ1-2 TRBV5-1 TGCGCCAGCAGTCGACAGGGGGGTCATGGCTACACCTTC CASSRQGGHGYTF
- once TRBJ2-2 TRBV2 TGTGCCAGCAGTGCCGATAGCACTGGCACCGGGGAGCTGTTTTTT CASSADSTGTGELFF
- - TRBJ2-3 TRBV6-4 TGTGCCAGCAGCCTGTATATCAGCACAGATACGCAGTATTTT CASSLYISTDTQYF
TRBD1 - TRBJ1-5 TRBV30 TGTGCCTGGACTCCGGGACAGGTCCTATATAGCAATCAGCCCCAGCATTTT CAWTPGQVLYSNQPQHF
- - TRBJ1-2 TRBV30 TGTGCCTGCCCGACAGGTATGGGCTACACCTTC CACPTGMGYTF
TRBD1 - TRBJ2-1 TRBV28 TGTGCCAGCAGTCCCGGTGGGACAGCGAATTTTAGGGAGCAGTTCTTC CASSPGGTANFREQFF